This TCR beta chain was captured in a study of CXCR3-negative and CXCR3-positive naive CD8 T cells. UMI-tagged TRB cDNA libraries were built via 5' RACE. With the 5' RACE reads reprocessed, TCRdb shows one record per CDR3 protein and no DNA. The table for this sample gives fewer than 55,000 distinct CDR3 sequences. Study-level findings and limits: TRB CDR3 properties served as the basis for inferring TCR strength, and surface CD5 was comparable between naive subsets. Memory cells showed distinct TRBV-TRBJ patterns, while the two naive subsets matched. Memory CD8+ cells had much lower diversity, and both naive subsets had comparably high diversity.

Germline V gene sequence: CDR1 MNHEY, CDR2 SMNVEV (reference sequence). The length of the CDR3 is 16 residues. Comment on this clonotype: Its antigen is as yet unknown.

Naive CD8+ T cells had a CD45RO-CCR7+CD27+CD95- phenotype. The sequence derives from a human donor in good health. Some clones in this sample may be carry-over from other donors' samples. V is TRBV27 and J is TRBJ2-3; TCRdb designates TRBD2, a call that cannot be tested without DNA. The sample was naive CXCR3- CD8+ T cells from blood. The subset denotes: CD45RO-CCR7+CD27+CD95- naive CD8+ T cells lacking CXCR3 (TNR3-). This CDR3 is CASSFTLAELTDTQYF.